This T cell receptor beta chain was sequenced in a study of shared clonotypes between healthy human individuals (dated by TCRdb to 2019 to 2021). As for the study more broadly: Two women and three men aged 18 to 49 years were included in the cohort. To increase sequencing depth and limit assay-specific biases, TCR repertoire library preparation and sequencing were carried out by different laboratories using diverse techniques. Between about 0.94 and 8.9 billion PBMCs per donor were obtained by leukapheresis. For each donor, CD4 naive and CD4 memory were each run on three plates, CD8 naive on two plates, and CD8 memory on one plate. To estimate repertoire size and how much clonotype sharing occurs between individuals, the study deeply sequenced the blood TCR repertoires of 5 or 6 healthy adults. Paper-wide results and their limitations: Compared with non-shared clonotypes, clonotypes shared by all four sorted-subset donors had higher generation probabilities. Even with the large sequencing depth, rarefaction of the sorted-subset datasets indicated that sequencing was incomplete. Based on pairwise subsampling, the degree of clonotype sharing among donors was expected to be affected by sequencing depth. Sharing across a few donors was observed for approximately 5% of naive CD4, 3% to 3.5% of naive CD8, about 2.3% of memory CD4, and 0.4% of memory CD8 clonotypes. The genetic and exposure-history diversity represented was limited by the small number of donors. Sampling was restricted to blood, and TCR repertoires in tissues likely differ from the TCR repertoires found in blood. Naive subsets generally had larger estimated clonotype richness than memory subsets did.

The donors were healthy, HIV-negative adults with no recently reported acute infections or vaccinations. All donors were Caucasian adults living in Nashville, Tennessee, USA. CD8 memory samples were composed of magnetically selected CD45RO+ cells combined with CCR7-negative CD45RA+ effector memory (TemRA) cells. Blood was collected by leukapheresis, and PBMCs were isolated by Ficoll-Histopaque density gradient centrifugation and then cryopreserved in liquid nitrogen vapor phase. Analytical flow cytometry was used to check the purity and quantity of each magnetically sorted T cell population. Genomic DNA was isolated from each sorted fraction and quantified by UV absorbance on a Nanodrop 2000c. From the cysteine through the phenylalanine, the CDR3 covers 15 amino acids. Solely the CDR3 DNA is kept, with 45 bases framed from the first base. CDR1 and CDR2, looked up from the germline V gene, are MDHEN and SYDVKM. The junction shows trimming of 6 bases on V and 8 bases on J, plus 19 bases between the germline ends.

Using the deep immunoSEQ assay, TCR CDR3 regions were amplified from genomic DNA by multiplex PCR. Genomic DNA extracted from each cell subset was distributed evenly over all wells of several immunoSEQ 96-well plates, and each plate served as one replicate. For sorted subsets, roughly 200 ng of genomic DNA, equivalent to around 31,000 T cell genomes, went into each replicate PCR. The purified libraries were quantified using a Qubit 3.0 fluorometer, sized with a Bioanalyzer 2100, and then quantified again using the KAPA Library Quantification kit. Each immunoSEQ 96-well plate was sequenced on its own single-read 150-cycle Illumina NextSeq 550 flow cell. As for the authors' bioinformatics: Because the immunoSEQ output held only junctional sequences and lacked quality scores, the filtering could not match the filtering applied to full-length reads. Sequences were annotated with PyIR, a Python wrapper for IgBLAST v1.9, using IMGT germline references to assign V/J genes and CDR3. Reads were removed for weak V/J assignments (E-value above 1e-6), missing CDR3, stop codons, out-of-frame junctions, or ambiguous translated residues. V3J clonotypes were defined as sequences sharing an identical inferred V gene, J gene, and CDR3 amino acid sequence. Percentage overlap between repertoires was computed as shared unique clonotypes divided by the size of the smaller repertoire. Richness of each repertoire was evaluated using RTK rarefaction, the Chao1 estimator, and Recon v2.1 estimates of unobserved clonotypes. Generation probabilities were computed with OLGA for all TCRbeta clonotypes obtained by the gDNA method from a handful of donors. TCRdb carries this immuneACCESS record with in-frame sequences only. Its versions omit some clonotypes, under half of them owing to an unresolved V gene in the studies checked, with the rest unexplained. V and J calls and clone size are those listed in that table; D and trimming were worked out from the DNA. This sample comprises about 330,000 clones, around 87% of them detected only once. Of the sample, 15% to 20% falls within the top ten clones.

As to this clone: There is no known antigen for this receptor. Base qualities are not recorded, but no much larger clone differs from it by a single base.

This clonotype originated in a man between 18 and 29 years old in good health. What was sequenced was memory CD8+ T cells sorted from blood. What this sample's cell subset or site label stands for: CD45RO+ cells pooled with CCR7-negative TemRA cells. Recombination linked TRBV28 to TRBJ1-4; TRBD1 is possibly the D segment (5 matching bases). The DNA reads as follows: TGTGCCAGCAGCCCCCTCTCTGGGACCGGCGAAAAACTGTTTTTT. This sequence encodes CASSPLSGTGEKLFF.